Detailed here is one T cell receptor (beta chain). No antigen is known for it. The sample is drawn from a study of blood T cells in healthy people across ages. The ends lost 8 bases at V and 7 bases at J; junction bases unmatched: 11. Looked up from germline, CDR1 is MNHEY and CDR2 is SVGAGI. The CDR3 has 14 amino acids. The authors ran a second PCR of about 6 to 11 cycles using a sample-barcoded 5' primer and a J-beta primer mix. The template-switch adaptor, which had 12 random nucleotides, put a tag on each cDNA molecule. Each CDR3 protein is one row after TCRdb ran MiXCR on the 5' RACE reads. The table has over a million distinct CDR3 sequences, around 59% seen once. Overall study results and limits: With unsorted PBMCs, a conclusive comparison of naive versus antigen-experienced cells was not possible.

For every donor, a draw yielded ten milliliters of peripheral blood. Isolation yielded PBMCs, at least 7 million per sample, in every case. Sequenced: blood. The TCR sequence derives from a man aged 18 to 35 in good health. V gene TRBV6-5 combines with J gene TRBJ2-1; 7 bases are a match to TRBD1. CDR3 nucleotide sequence: TGTGCCAGCCAAAAAAGAGACAGGGTGAATGAGCAGTTCTTC. Protein sequence: CASQKRDRVNEQFF.